This T cell receptor (beta chain) was recovered during a study of cytomegalovirus exposure and HLA in healthy donors. Study results and limitations: Later, TCR association rates were found to vary by HLA locus, highest for DRB1 and lowest for HLA-C.

This CDR3 is built from 16 residues. Germline CDR1 reads SGHVS; CDR2 reads FQNEAQ. Trimming cost V 5 bases and J 5 bases; bases outside gene matches: 7. PCR used 60 Vbeta primers and 13 Jbeta primers. This table comes from immunoSEQ multiplex PCR, and its TCRdb copy is limited to in-frame clones, with some not included. Across about 34,000 clones, the top ten clones capture about 6.4% of the sample. Concerning this clone itself: Its specificity is unknown.

The material sequenced was PBMCs. This chain links TRBV7-8 with TRBJ2-5; 14 bases are shared with TRBD2. The TCR comes from a human donor in good health. The DNA of the CDR3 is TGTGCCAGCAGCCCCGGACTAGCGGGGGGCGGGGAGACCCAGTACTTC. Translated: CASSPGLAGGGETQYF.